This T cell receptor (beta chain) was sequenced during a study of beta chain features in type 1 diabetes. Germline trimming cut 5 bases from V and 4 bases from J; bases unmatched to any gene: 7. Germline-derived CDR1 and CDR2 are SGHAT and FQNNGV. The CDR3 extends over 15 amino acids. The authors reverse transcribed all of the isolated RNA, so sequencing captured expressed TCRB transcripts. Using immunoSEQ multiplex PCR, the repertoire was profiled, and TCRdb retains in-frame clones only, with some absent. Here the sample spans 850,000 to 900,000 clones, under 20% being singletons. The sample was naive CD4+ T cells from blood. The chain employs TRBV11-2 and TRBJ2-5; 10 bases are a match to TRBD2. The receptor was isolated from a woman in her late teens or twenties in good health. The CDR3 DNA follows: TGTGCCAGCAGCCCTCGACTAGCGGGCCTAGAGACCCAGTACTTC. Protein sequence: CASSPRLAGLETQYF.